This entry concerns a single TCR beta chain. Libraries were prepared by immunoSEQ multiplex PCR; TCRdb keeps only in-frame clonotypes and omits some of them. The table includes just under 65,000 clones, under 90% detected once. The CDR3 is 11 amino acids. Germline assignment: CDR1 LNHDA and CDR2 SQIVND (reference sequence). The data derive from a study of graft-versus-host responses after intestinal transplantation. Study in general: Uniformly, recipients were administered anti-thymocyte globulin induction with subsequent tacrolimus and steroids for two to three years.

Graft tissue processing released intraepithelial and lamina propria lymphocytes. The source material was ileum tissue, sampled less than 400 days after transplant. This receptor was obtained from a human patient who received an intestinal transplant, so some T cells may come from the graft donor. The chain couples TRBV19 to TRBJ1-4; 10 bases map to TRBD1. The CDR3 DNA reads as TGTGCATCGGGACAGGGGAAAAAACTGTTTTTT. Translated: CASGQGKKLFF.